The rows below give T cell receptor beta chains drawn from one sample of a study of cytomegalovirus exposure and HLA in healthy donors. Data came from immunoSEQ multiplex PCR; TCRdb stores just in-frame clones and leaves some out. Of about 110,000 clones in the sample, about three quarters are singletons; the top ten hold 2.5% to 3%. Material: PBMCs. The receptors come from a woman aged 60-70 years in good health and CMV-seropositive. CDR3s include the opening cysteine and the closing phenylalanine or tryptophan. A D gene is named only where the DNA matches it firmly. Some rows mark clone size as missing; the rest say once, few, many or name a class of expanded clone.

DNA: TGCGCCAGCAGCTCGGGGTATAGCACAGATACGCAGTATTTT; CDR3: CASSSGYSTDTQYF; J: TRBJ2-3; size: many; V: TRBV5-1; D: NA
DNA: TGTGCCAGTAGTATAGATGGGTGGGCTCCACAATACCTGTTTTTT; CDR3: CASSIDGWAPQYLFF; J: TRBJ1-4; size: NA; V: TRBV19; D: NA
DNA: TGTGCCAGCAGCTTAGGTTGGGTGAGCGACGAGCAGTACTTC; CDR3: CASSLGWVSDEQYF; J: TRBJ2-7; size: NA; V: TRBV7-2; D: NA
DNA: TGCAGCGTTAAGGGCGGGATAATCGACTACGAGCAGTACTTC; CDR3: CSVKGGIIDYEQYF; J: TRBJ2-7; size: NA; V: TRBV29-1; D: NA
DNA: TGTGCCAGCAGCCCCCCAGGCTATGGCTACACCTTC; CDR3: CASSPPGYGYTF; J: TRBJ1-2; size: NA; V: TRBV6-6; D: NA
DNA: TGTGCCAGCAGCTCGGACAGGGGGGACACTGAAGCTTTCTTT; CDR3: CASSSDRGDTEAFF; J: TRBJ1-1; size: NA; V: TRBV2; D: TRBD1
DNA: TGTGCCAGCGGTGGTCCAGTTTATAGCAATCAGCCCCAGCATTTT; CDR3: CASGGPVYSNQPQHF; J: TRBJ1-5; size: NA; V: TRBV28; D: NA
DNA: TGTGCCATCCAGCGCGCCCGGGATTCACCCCTCCACTTT; CDR3: CAIQRARDSPLHF; J: TRBJ1-6; size: NA; V: TRBV10-3; D: NA
DNA: TGTGCCAGCAGCTTAGGTCTAGCGGGAAACGGCTACGAGCAGTACTTC; CDR3: CASSLGLAGNGYEQYF; J: TRBJ2-7; size: few; V: TRBV11-2; D: TRBD2
DNA: TGTGCCAGCAGCGCCGGGACTAGCCTCGATAATGAGCAGTTCTTC; CDR3: CASSAGTSLDNEQFF; J: TRBJ2-1; size: NA; V: TRBV7-9; D: TRBD2
DNA: TGCAGCGTTGGACAGGGTAGCACAGATACGCAGTATTTT; CDR3: CSVGQGSTDTQYF; J: TRBJ2-3; size: NA; V: TRBV29-1; D: TRBD1
DNA: TGCAGCGTCCCGGGACAGGGGGCCTACGAGCAGTACTTC; CDR3: CSVPGQGAYEQYF; J: TRBJ2-7; size: NA; V: TRBV29-1; D: TRBD1
DNA: TGTGCCAGCAGTTACTCAAGGGACAGGGATGGCTACACCTTC; CDR3: CASSYSRDRDGYTF; J: TRBJ1-2; size: NA; V: TRBV6-5; D: TRBD1
DNA: TGTTCCAGCAGCCTCGGCCTTGGGGGACAGGGTCGCCTCAACGAGCAGTACTTC; CDR3: CSSSLGLGGQGRLNEQYF; J: TRBJ2-7; size: NA; V: TRBV7-9; D: TRBD1
DNA: TGCAGTGCCCTCGGGTACAATGAGCAGTTCTTC; CDR3: CSALGYNEQFF; J: TRBJ2-1; size: NA; V: TRBV20-1; D: NA
DNA: TGTGCCAGCAGCTTAGTTGGACAAATCCAAGAGACCCAGTACTTC; CDR3: CASSLVGQIQETQYF; J: TRBJ2-5; size: NA; V: TRBV11-1; D: NA